Following are 26 T cell receptor beta chains from one sample sequenced in a study of blood T cell repertoires in COVID-19. Libraries were prepared by immunoSEQ multiplex PCR; TCRdb keeps only in-frame clonotypes and omits some of them. The sample lists more than 6,500 clones, more than 85% seen once, with roughly 17% in the top ten. Sequenced input: peripheral blood. These receptors were obtained from a human donor in a cohort sampled during active COVID-19.

The chain joins TRBV6-5 to TRBJ1-2; TRBD1 matches at 9 bases. Germline V CDR1 and CDR2: MNHEY, SVGAGI. Unmatched junction bases numbered 9, after V lost 5 bases and J lost 8 bases. The CDR3 loop spans 14 amino acids. CDR3 coding DNA: TGTGCCAGCAGTCGGGACAGGGTTTTAGGGGGCTACACCTTC. Its protein is CASSRDRVLGGYTF.

The chain joins TRBV12-3 or TRBV12-4 to TRBJ2-1; 7 nucleotides align to TRBD2. Trimming took 5 bases from V and 9 from J; bases not matched to a gene: 4. There are 12 residues in the CDR3. In DNA, the CDR3 is TGTGCCAGCAGTCAAATAGCGGGTGAGCAGTTCTTC. This translates into CASSQIAGEQFF.

The chain joins TRBV6-5 to TRBJ1-2, with 7 positions matching TRBD1. Germline assignment: CDR1 MNHEY and CDR2 SVGAGI. V was clipped by 5 bases and J by 5 bases; unmatched bases: 5. CDR3 length: 13 amino acids. Here the CDR3 DNA reads TGTGCCAGCAGTACGACAGGGAGGTATGGCTACACCTTC. Its translation is CASSTTGRYGYTF.

The chain employs TRBV13 and TRBJ2-7; 12 nucleotides match TRBD1. The ends lost 1 base at V and 5 bases at J; junction bases unmatched: 3. Germline values: CDR1 PRHDT, CDR2 FYEKMQ (reference sequence). The CDR3 loop spans 15 amino acids. The DNA for the CDR3 is TGTGCCAGCAGCTTAGAGGGACAGGGGGCCCACGAGCAGTACTTC. Protein sequence: CASSLEGQGAHEQYF.

The CDR3 coding sequence is TGTGCCAGCAGCCCACGGTGGGGCGGCAACTCTGGGGCCAACGTCCTGACTTTC. This translates into CASSPRWGGNSGANVLTF. V is TRBV7-3 and J is TRBJ2-6; TRBD1 is a possible D gene (5 bases). The CDR3 contains 18 residues. V gave up 5 bases and J gave up 0 bases, with 17 bases separating them. CDR1 and CDR2 (germline): SGHTA, FQGTGA.

V and J are TRBV5-6 and TRBJ2-1; 14 nucleotides agree with TRBD2. The germline V gene encodes CDR1 SGHDT and CDR2 YYEEEE. Germline trimming cut 3 bases from V and 6 bases from J; bases unmatched to any gene: 8. This CDR3 is 17 amino acids long. CDR3 nucleotides: TGTGCCAGCAGCTCGAGACTAGCGGGGGGGCAGGGCAATGAGCAGTTCTTC. It yields the protein CASSSRLAGGQGNEQFF.

V usage is TRBV2 and J usage is TRBJ1-2, with D uncertain. The CDR3 covers 13 residues. Germline V lookup: CDR1 SNHLY, CDR2 FYNNEI. Trimming shortened V by 7 bases and J by 2 bases, and 11 bases separated the two germline ends. CDR3 sequence reads: CASIRSGNYGYTF. The CDR3 nucleotides read TGTGCCAGCATTCGGTCAGGAAACTATGGCTACACCTTC.

In its sample, this clone was seen once. The chain uses TRBV10-2 and TRBJ2-5; no reliable D call. V lost 1 base and J lost 2, with 8 bases in between. This CDR3 region has 14 residues. Germline V CDR1 and CDR2: WSHSY, SAAADI. As DNA, the CDR3 is TGCGCCAGCAGTGAGTTTAGAGGTCAAGAGACCCAGTACTTC. Translated, it gives CASSEFRGQETQYF.

CDR3 amino acids: CASSFPGGRPDTQYF. CDR3 coding DNA: TGCGCCAGCAGCTTCCCGGGGGGCAGGCCAGATACGCAGTATTTT. The chain uses TRBV5-1 and TRBJ2-3; TRBD2 might be the D (7 bases). Germline loops: CDR1 SGHRS, CDR2 YFSETQ. The CDR3 spans 15 residues. V lost 2 bases, J lost 4 bases, and 14 bases lay in between.

A few counts support this clone. The chain has TRBV6-5 and TRBJ1-5, with D possibly being TRBD1 (5 bases). The germline V gene has CDR1 MNHEY and CDR2 SVGAGI. This CDR3 region has 13 residues. Trimming removed 2 bases at V and 6 bases at J, with 8 bases between. The CDR3 DNA reads as TGTGCCAGCAGTTACAGGGGTGGTCAGCCCCAGCATTTT. This translates into CASSYRGGQPQHF.

V is TRBV4-1 and J is TRBJ2-1; no clear D. Trimming removed 0 bases from V and 10 bases from J, with 10 bases in between. From germline, CDR1 is MGHRA and CDR2 YSYEKL. This CDR3 has 13 amino acids. The CDR3 sequence is CASSQDRLREQFF. The DNA for the CDR3 is TGCGCCAGCAGCCAAGATCGTCTGAGGGAGCAGTTCTTC.

The V gene is TRBV7-9, the J gene TRBJ2-7; TRBD1 matches at 10 bases. The CDR3 is made up of 15 amino acids. Losses at the gene ends were 4 bases for V and 5 bases for J; bases not matched to a gene: 8. Germline V lookup: CDR1 SEHNR, CDR2 FQNEAQ (reference sequence). Here the CDR3 reads CASSSQGQGVNEQYF. For the CDR3, the DNA is TGTGCCAGCAGCTCCCAAGGACAGGGGGTTAACGAGCAGTACTTC.

This clone was recorded once. The chain recombines TRBV11-1 with TRBJ2-7, with 12 bases identical to TRBD2. CDR1 is SGHAT, CDR2 FQDESV, per germline (reference sequence). V dropped 5 bases and J dropped 6; count of bases not matched to a gene: 8. This CDR3 has 15 amino acids. CDR3 in amino acids: CASSPRTSGKSEQYF. In nucleotides, the CDR3 is TGTGCCAGCAGCCCTCGGACTAGCGGGAAGTCCGAGCAGTACTTC. Full variable domain (remainder filled in from reference TRBV11-1 and TRBJ2-7): EAEVAQSPRYKITEKSQAVAFWCDPISGHATLYWYRQILGQGPELLVQFQDESVVDDSQLPKDRFSAERLKGVDSTLKIQPAELGDSAMYLCASSPRTSGKSEQYFGPGTRLTVT.

V and J are TRBV29-1 and TRBJ1-1; weak D call: TRBD1 (5 bases). V was pared by 3 bases and J by 5 bases, with 16 bases between. The CDR3 has 14 residues. Germline-derived CDR1 and CDR2 are SQVTM and ANQGSEA. CDR3 in amino acids: CSVDQGGSGTEAFF. CDR3 in DNA: TGCAGCGTTGATCAGGGAGGCTCGGGGACTGAAGCTTTCTTT. Based on the CDR3 plus reference TRBV29-1 and TRBJ1-1, the full variable domain is SAVISQKPSRDICQRGTSLTIQCQVDSQVTMMFWYRQQPGQSLTLIATANQGSEATYESGFVIDKFPISRPNLTFSTLTVSNMSPEDSSIYLCSVDQGGSGTEAFFGQGTRLTVV.

This clone has only one observation. The chain uses TRBV3-1 (or the pseudogene TRBV3-2) and TRBJ1-6; maybe TRBD1 (5 bases). The length of the CDR3 is 17 residues. Germline CDR1 is LGHDT and CDR2 is YNNKEL (reference sequence). Trimming stripped 3 bases from V and 5 bases from J, with 17 bases between. The CDR3 reads CASSHPNQGDNNSPLHF. The CDR3 nucleotides are TGTGCCAGCAGCCACCCGAACCAGGGCGACAATAATTCACCCCTCCACTTT.

The chain is built from TRBV7-9 and TRBJ2-1; possible D gene TRBD2, 6 bases. CDR1 and CDR2 (germline): SEHNR, FQNEAQ (reference sequence). V was clipped by 5 bases and J by 9 bases, with 20 bases between them. The CDR3 totals 15 residues. DNA of the CDR3: TGTGCCAGCAGCCAGGCGGGACTCCCGGTAGGTGAGCAGTTCTTC. This encodes CASSQAGLPVGEQFF.

The chain carries TRBV6-6 and TRBJ1-6; 7 bases agree with TRBD1. The CDR3 covers 15 residues. Germline loops: CDR1 MNHNY, CDR2 SVGAGI (reference sequence). V gave up 0 bases and J gave up 7 bases; unmatched junction bases: 3. This CDR3 is CASSYSQGDNSPLHF. The CDR3 region has the DNA TGTGCCAGCAGTTACTCGCAGGGGGACAATTCACCCCTCCACTTT.

The CDR3 sequence is CASSYSEDTQYF. The DNA for the CDR3 is TGTGCCAGCAGTTACTCCGAGGATACGCAGTATTTT. V usage is TRBV6-2 or TRBV6-3 and J usage is TRBJ2-3; D gene unclear. V shed 0 bases and J shed 6 bases, with 4 bases lying between them. This CDR3 is built from 12 residues. Germline lookup yields CDR1 MNHEY and CDR2 SVGEGT.

The J gene is TRBJ1-6, the V gene TRBV18; D gene ambiguous. CDR3 size: 11 residues. V lost 4 bases, J lost 14 bases, and 9 bases lay in between. Germline CDR1 is KGHSH and CDR2 is LQKENI. The CDR3 region is CASSQEVSLHF. Here the CDR3 DNA reads TGTGCCAGCTCACAAGAGGTGTCCCTCCACTTT. Combining the CDR3 with reference TRBV18 and TRBJ1-6 gives the whole variable domain NAGVMQNPRHLVRRRGQEARLRCSPMKGHSHVYWYRQLPEEGLKFMVYLQKENIIDESGMPKERFSAEFPKEGPSILRIQQVVRGDSAAYFCASSQEVSLHFGNGTRLTVT.

The chain links TRBV10-2 to TRBJ2-2, with 8 positions matching TRBD2. The CDR3 contains 16 residues. Germline assignment: CDR1 WSHSY and CDR2 SAAADI. V shed 2 bases and J 6 bases; nucleotides not matched to a gene: 8. CDR3: CASSEGGGRYPGELFF. CDR3 DNA sequence: TGCGCCAGCAGTGAGGGGGGCGGGAGGTACCCCGGGGAGCTGTTTTTT.

The rearrangement joins TRBV9 to TRBJ2-1; 9 nucleotides align to TRBD1. Germline values: CDR1 SGDLS, CDR2 YYNGEE. V lost 4 bases to trimming and J lost 7 bases; unmatched junction nucleotides: 6. The CDR3 sequence is 14 residues long. The CDR3 region is CASSPGQGRNEQFF. The DNA of the CDR3 is TGTGCCAGCAGCCCGGGACAGGGACGAAATGAGCAGTTCTTC.

This chain links TRBV7-3 with TRBJ2-5, with D perhaps matching TRBD1 (6 bases). The length of the CDR3 is 17 residues. Germline lookup yields CDR1 SGHTA and CDR2 FQGTGA. V was pared by 5 bases and J by 3 bases, with 22 bases between. The CDR3: CASSPQVSDAGEETQYF. In DNA, the CDR3 is TGTGCCAGCAGCCCGCAAGTATCTGATGCAGGGGAAGAGACCCAGTACTTC.

The chain uses TRBV11-3 and TRBJ2-1; 8 bases match TRBD2. The CDR3 covers 15 residues. Germline CDR1 SGHNT, CDR2 YENEEA. Trimming took 1 base from V and 7 from J; bases not matched to a gene: 6. CDR3 region: CASSLGGTRDNEQFF. CDR3 bases: TGTGCCAGCAGCTTAGGCGGGACTAGGGATAATGAGCAGTTCTTC.

This clone was seen more than once but under ten times. The chain has TRBV12-3 or TRBV12-4 and TRBJ2-5; D unclear. V lost 3 bases and J lost 5, with 7 bases in between. This CDR3 has 12 residues. CDR3 bases: TGTGCCAGCAGTTTTTTCCTGGAGACCCAGTACTTC. It yields the protein CASSFFLETQYF.

This clone turned up a few times. J is TRBJ2-2 and V is TRBV30, with 8 bases fitting TRBD2. The CDR3 runs to 15 residues. The V gene end was trimmed by 2 bases and the J gene end by 6 bases; junction bases not matched to a gene: 8. CDR1 GTSNPN and CDR2 SVGIG come from the germline V gene (reference sequence). The CDR3 sequence is CAWSIRLARAGELFF. The CDR3 DNA sequence: TGTGCCTGGAGTATTAGACTAGCGAGGGCCGGGGAGCTGTTTTTT.

The gene calls are TRBV4-1 and TRBJ2-7, with 9 nucleotides matching TRBD1. V gave up 3 bases and J gave up 5 bases; unmatched junction bases: 8. This CDR3 is 15 amino acids long. The V gene's germline CDR1 is MGHRA and CDR2 YSYEKL. Written as DNA, the CDR3 is TGCGCCAGCAGCCACTCGAGACGGACAGGGGACGAGCAGTACTTC. Amino acids: CASSHSRRTGDEQYF.